These 32 T cell receptor beta chains came from one sample sequenced in a study of identical twins. MiXCR, applied by TCRdb to the 5' RACE reads, yields one record per CDR3 protein. The table lists about 470,000 distinct CDR3 sequences, 20% to 25% of them singletons. The sample was also linked to a second study, of T cells expressing NK-cell markers.

Sequenced sample: CD4+ T cells sorted from blood. The source is a woman aged 18-30 years in good health.

This rearrangement joins TRBV3-1 to TRBJ1-1, with unresolved D. The CDR3 has 13 residues. The germline V gene encodes CDR1 LGHDT and CDR2 YNNKEL (reference sequence). V lost 1 base to trimming and J lost 11 bases, with 14 bases between them. The CDR3 reads CASSQGRASAAFF. CDR3 nucleotides: TGTGCCAGCAGCCAAGGCCGGGCGTCAGCGGCTTTCTTT. The full variable domain, its missing parts supplied by reference TRBV3-1 and TRBJ1-1, is DTAVSQTPKYLVTQMGNDKSIKCEQNLGHDTMYWYKQDSKKFLKIMFSYNNKELIINETVPNRFSPKSPDKAHLNLHINSLELGDSAVYFCASSQGRASAAFFGQGTRLTVV.

The chain carries TRBV6-1 and TRBJ1-2; D is undetermined. Germline lookup yields CDR1 MNHNS and CDR2 SASEGT. V shed 6 bases and J shed 2 bases, with 10 bases lying between them. The CDR3 contains 13 residues. Here the CDR3 DNA reads TGTGCCAGCAGGTTCAGATCGAACTATGGCTACACCTTC. This encodes CASRFRSNYGYTF.

The J gene is TRBJ1-4, the V gene TRBV5-1; D unresolved. Trimming removed 4 bases at V and 4 bases at J, with 11 bases between. CDR1 and CDR2 from the germline V gene are SGHRS and YFSETQ. The CDR3 runs 14 residues. The CDR3 DNA is TGCGCCAGCAGCGCGGTACGGGGTAATGAAAAACTGTTTTTT. It yields the protein CASSAVRGNEKLFF.

The gene calls are TRBV29-1 and TRBJ2-3; D unclear. This CDR3 region has 17 residues. Germline loops: CDR1 SQVTM, CDR2 ANQGSEA. V lost 3 bases and J lost 0, with 19 bases in between. CDR3 sequence reads: CSVDRAVPLGSTDTQYF. CDR3 sequence (DNA): TGCAGCGTTGACCGGGCGGTCCCTCTTGGTAGCACAGATACGCAGTATTTT.

In this sample, this clonotype turned up a few times. The J gene is TRBJ1-1, the V gene TRBV7-9; D is unresolved. The V gene lost 5 bases and the J gene lost 1 base, with 11 bases spanning the gap. Germline V CDR1 and CDR2: SEHNR, FQNEAQ (reference sequence). This CDR3 has 14 amino acids. DNA of the CDR3: TGTGCCAGCAGCACGCAGAGTCCGAACACTGAAGCTTTCTTT. Its translation is CASSTQSPNTEAFF.

The gene calls are TRBV7-2 and TRBJ1-2, with D hard to call. V was clipped by 0 bases and J by 2 bases, with 10 bases between them. Germline CDR1 and CDR2: SGHTA and FQGNSA. There are 15 residues in the CDR3. The CDR3 loop reads CASSLAHTLNYGYTF. The CDR3 nucleotides read TGTGCCAGCAGCTTAGCGCACACGTTAAACTATGGCTACACCTTC.

This clonotype is a singleton in its sample. One end of the junction is discordant with germline, which a read error may explain. The chain joins TRBV7-2 to TRBJ2-7; D possibly corresponds to TRBD2 (5 bases). Germline V gene sequence: CDR1 SGHTA, CDR2 FQGNSA. The CDR3 has 14 amino acids. In nucleotides, the CDR3 is TGTGCCAGCAGCGTAGCATTCGAGGGCTACGAGCAGTACTTC. Amino acids: CASSVAFEGYEQYF.

This clonotype was detected only a few times. One end of the junction varies from germline; a read error may be responsible. The CDR3 bases are TGTGCCAGCAGTTTAGTTGAGGGCAATGAGCAGTTCTTC. Translated: CASSLVEGNEQFF. The gene calls are TRBV7-9 and TRBJ2-1; D perhaps matches TRBD2 (5 bases). CDR1 and CDR2 (germline): SEHNR, FQNEAQ (reference sequence). There are 13 residues in the CDR3.

The rearrangement joins TRBV12-3 or TRBV12-4 to TRBJ2-7, with D perhaps given as TRBD1 or TRBD2 (6 bases each). There are 14 residues in the CDR3. Trimming stripped 3 bases from V and 1 base from J, with 10 bases between. The CDR3 DNA sequence: TGTGCCAGCAGTTTGAGGGGGGATTCCTACGAGCAGTACTTC. It is translated as CASSLRGDSYEQYF.

This clonotype was observed a few times. The chain recombines TRBV5-6 with TRBJ1-2; 11 bases align to TRBD1. With 4 bases clipped from V and 7 bases from J, the junction kept 6 bases outside the gene matches. The CDR3 is 14 amino acids. Germline V gene sequence: CDR1 SGHDT, CDR2 YYEEEE. The CDR3 nucleotides read TGTGCCAGCAGCGTCGGACAGGGGGCGGTTGGCTACACCTTC. Its protein product is CASSVGQGAVGYTF. Full variable domain (outside the CDR3, taken from reference TRBV5-6 and TRBJ1-2): DAGVTQSPTHLIKTRGQQVTLRCSPKSGHDTVSWYQQALGQGPQFIFQYYEEEERQRGNFPDRFSGHQFPNYSSELNVNALLLGDSALYLCASSVGQGAVGYTFGSGTRLTVV.

This clonotype turned up a few times. The rearrangement links TRBV20-1 to TRBJ2-3; D possibly corresponds to TRBD1 (7 bases). In germline, CDR1 is DFQATT, CDR2 SNEGSKA (reference sequence). CDR3 length equals 16 residues. V was trimmed by 0 bases and J by 5 bases, leaving 18 bases between them. The chain's CDR3 is CSARDRMRGRGDTQYF. DNA for the CDR3: TGCAGTGCTAGAGATCGGATGAGGGGGCGGGGAGATACGCAGTATTTT.

This clonotype was counted between two and nine times. The rearrangement links TRBV25-1 to TRBJ1-1, with D unresolved. This CDR3 is built from 14 residues. The V end lost 3 bases, the J end lost 3 bases, and 11 bases lay between the germline ends. CDR1 is MGHDK and CDR2 is SYGVNS in the germline V gene. DNA for the CDR3: TGTGCCAGCAGTGATCATGGTGTTTACACTGAAGCTTTCTTT. Its protein product is CASSDHGVYTEAFF.

The chain is built from TRBV10-1 and TRBJ2-3; the D gene is possibly TRBD2 (6 bases). The V gene's germline CDR1 is WNHNN and CDR2 SYGVQD (reference sequence). This CDR3 is 14 amino acids long. V gave up 3 bases and J gave up 5 bases, with 12 bases separating them. The CDR3 nucleotides read TGCGCCAGCAGTGACCCGAGACTAGAAGATACGCAGTATTTT. It specifies CASSDPRLEDTQYF.

This clonotype was seen only a few times. The chain couples TRBV20-1 to TRBJ2-3; the D is unclear. The DNA end favors TRBJ1-5, so the J call may be wrong. CDR3 length: 11 amino acids. Germline V lookup: CDR1 DFQATT, CDR2 SNEGSKA (reference sequence). In DNA form, the CDR3 reads TGCAGTGCTAGAGATCCCCGGAGTCAGCATTTT. Protein sequence: CSARDPRSQHF.

V usage is TRBV20-1 and J usage is TRBJ2-3, with D unclear. The V gene's germline CDR1 is DFQATT and CDR2 SNEGSKA (reference sequence). This CDR3 has 14 residues. Deletions cut 5 bases from V and 6 bases from J, with 18 bases between. CDR3 region: CSARPQYYLDTQYF. The DNA for the CDR3 is TGCAGTGCTCGACCTCAATACTATCTCGATACGCAGTATTTT.

V gene TRBV20-1 combines with J gene TRBJ1-5; tentative D call: TRBD1 (5 bases). CDR3 length equals 14 residues. V was shortened by 0 bases and J by 2 bases, with 8 bases between the two germline ends. Germline CDR1 is DFQATT and CDR2 is SNEGSKA (reference sequence). This chain's CDR3 is CSAREGEGNQPQHF. The DNA of the CDR3 is TGCAGTGCTAGAGAAGGGGAGGGCAATCAGCCCCAGCATTTT.

This clonotype has just a few counts. The genes are TRBV4-2 and TRBJ1-2; 8 positions agree with TRBD1. The trim removed 1 base at V and 4 bases at J, leaving 8 bases unmatched. The CDR3 extends over 16 amino acids. CDR1 and CDR2 from the germline V gene are LGHNA and YNFKEQ. The CDR3, as DNA: TGTGCCAGCAGCCAAGGTTGGGTCAGGGGGCCCTATGGCTACACCTTC. Its translation: CASSQGWVRGPYGYTF.

This clonotype came up a few times. The gene calls are TRBV20-1 and TRBJ2-7; D remains unclear. The length of the CDR3 is 11 residues. Germline V gene sequence: CDR1 DFQATT, CDR2 SNEGSKA (reference sequence). Trimming cost V 6 bases and J 5 bases, with 11 bases left between them. The CDR3 loop is CSANIVDEQYF. Here the CDR3 DNA reads TGCAGTGCCAACATCGTGGACGAGCAGTACTTC.

This clonotype was recorded a few times. The genes are TRBV20-1 and TRBJ1-1; D remains unclear. Trimming took 3 bases from V and 11 from J, leaving 10 bases between them. The CDR3 consists of 10 residues. The germline gives CDR1 DFQATT, CDR2 SNEGSKA (reference sequence). The CDR3 DNA follows: TGCAGTGCTAGGGGGATACGGGCTTTCTTT. Translated, it gives CSARGIRAFF.

This clonotype has a count of ten or more. This chain uses TRBV7-2 with TRBJ2-7, with 8 bases lining up with TRBD2. The J segment lost 1 base and the V segment lost 6 bases, leaving 8 bases of the junction unmatched. The CDR3 is 15 residues long. Germline V gene data show CDR1 as SGHTA and CDR2 as FQGNSA. CDR3 bases: TGTGCCAGCAGTGCCACTAGCGGCCTATCCTACGAGCAGTACTTC. Translation gives CASSATSGLSYEQYF.

This clonotype was detected a few times. V usage is TRBV20-1 and J usage is TRBJ2-7; a weak D match, TRBD1 (6 bases). Germline V gives CDR1 DFQATT, CDR2 SNEGSKA (reference sequence). This CDR3 is 13 amino acids long. Trimming took 6 bases from V and 3 from J, leaving 15 bases between them. CDR3: CSANRVSIYEQYF. For the CDR3, the DNA is TGCAGTGCCAACAGGGTCTCAATCTACGAGCAGTACTTC.

This chain joins TRBV20-1 and TRBJ2-7; 11 bases match TRBD2. From germline, CDR1 is DFQATT and CDR2 SNEGSKA (reference sequence). With 1 base clipped from V and 6 bases from J, the junction kept 14 bases outside the gene matches. The CDR3 runs to 17 residues. The chain's CDR3 is CSARARLAGSSPGEQYF. Here the CDR3 DNA reads TGCAGTGCTAGAGCCCGACTAGCGGGGAGCTCTCCTGGCGAGCAGTACTTC.

This clonotype has at least ten counts. This chain joins TRBV6-1 and TRBJ2-3; no firm D call. The V and J ends lost 5 bases and 4 bases respectively, with 10 bases between them. There are 13 residues in the CDR3. CDR1 and CDR2 (germline): MNHNS, SASEGT. The CDR3 loop is CASSKRSADTQYF. The CDR3 nucleotides read TGTGCCAGCAGTAAAAGAAGTGCAGATACGCAGTATTTT.

The chain has TRBV14 and TRBJ2-7; maybe TRBD2 (7 bases). The CDR3 runs 12 residues. Deletions cut 9 bases from V and 0 bases from J, with 9 bases between. Germline CDR1 reads SGHDN; CDR2 reads FVKESK. The CDR3 nucleotides are TGTGCCAGGGGGGGGCCCTCCTACGAGCAGTACTTC. Translating gives CARGGPSYEQYF.

This rearrangement joins TRBV2 to TRBJ1-5; the D gene is possibly TRBD1 (5 bases). This CDR3 has 13 residues. The germline V and J ends were trimmed by 1 base and 5 bases, with 6 bases remaining between them. Germline V CDR1 and CDR2: SNHLY, FYNNEI. The CDR3 DNA reads as TGTGCCAGCAGTGAAGAGGGGCATCAGCCCCAGCATTTT. It yields the protein CASSEEGHQPQHF.

The chain carries TRBV24-1 and TRBJ2-4; the D is unclear. With 0 bases removed from V and 16 bases from J, the gap between germline ends came to 0 bases. CDR3 length: 8 amino acids. The germline gives CDR1 KGHDR, CDR2 SFDVKD. DNA of the CDR3: TGTGCCACCAGTGATTTGTACTTC. It encodes CATSDLYF.

The J gene is TRBJ2-1, the V gene TRBV20-1, with 8 bases fitting TRBD2. Trimming at V came to 3 bases and at J to 3 bases, leaving 4 bases not matched to a gene. The germline gives CDR1 DFQATT, CDR2 SNEGSKA (reference sequence). This CDR3 comprises 14 residues. The CDR3 spells CSASSGGSYNEQFF. CDR3 DNA sequence: TGCAGTGCTAGCTCGGGGGGGAGCTACAATGAGCAGTTCTTC.

The J gene is TRBJ2-6, the V gene TRBV11-2; D remains ambiguous. This CDR3 is 14 amino acids long. Germline CDR1 is SGHAT and CDR2 is FQNNGV. Trimming shortened V by 8 bases and J by 4 bases, and 12 bases separated the two germline ends. The CDR3 sequence: CASFVPQGANVLTF. The CDR3 coding sequence is TGTGCCAGCTTTGTCCCCCAAGGGGCCAACGTCCTGACTTTC.

This clonotype came up a few times. The rearrangement joins TRBV6-1 to TRBJ2-6; D remains ambiguous. The CDR3 covers 14 residues. CDR1 and CDR2 from the germline V gene are MNHNS and SASEGT. Trimming left V 5 bases short and J 4 bases short, with 9 bases between. CDR3 nucleotide sequence: TGTGCCAGCAGTCCGGAGTTCGGGGCCAACGTCCTGACTTTC. Its translation: CASSPEFGANVLTF.

The CDR3 nucleotides are TGTGCCAGCAGGGGACGACAGGGGGCGGTTGAGCAGTACTTC. Amino acid sequence: CASRGRQGAVEQYF. The chain couples TRBV28 to TRBJ2-7, with 10 nucleotides matching TRBD1. Germline CDR1 is MDHEN and CDR2 is SYDVKM. The CDR3 length is 14 residues. Germline trimming cut 6 bases from V and 7 bases from J; bases unmatched to any gene: 9.

The chain recombines TRBV5-1 with TRBJ2-2, with D unclear. This CDR3 region has 13 residues. V was trimmed by 0 bases and J by 5 bases, leaving 5 bases between them. Germline CDR1 and CDR2: SGHRS and YFSETQ. This chain's CDR3 is CASSLDLTGELFF. The DNA of the CDR3 is TGCGCCAGCAGCTTGGATTTAACCGGGGAGCTGTTTTTT.

The chain links TRBV6-5 to TRBJ1-1, with unresolved D. Germline lookup yields CDR1 MNHEY and CDR2 SVGAGI. The CDR3 extends over 14 amino acids. The germline V and J ends were trimmed by 0 bases and 4 bases, with 9 bases remaining between them. CDR3 nucleotides: TGTGCCAGCAGTTACTCCGGAATTAGCACTGAAGCTTTCTTT. This encodes CASSYSGISTEAFF.